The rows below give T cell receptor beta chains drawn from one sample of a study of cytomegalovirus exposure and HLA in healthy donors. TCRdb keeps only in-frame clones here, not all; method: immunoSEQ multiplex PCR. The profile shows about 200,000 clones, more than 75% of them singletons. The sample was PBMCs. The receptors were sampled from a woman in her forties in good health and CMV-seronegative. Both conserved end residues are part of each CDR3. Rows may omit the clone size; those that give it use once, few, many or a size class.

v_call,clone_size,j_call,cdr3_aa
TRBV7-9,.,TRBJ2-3,CASIKTSGSSDTQYF
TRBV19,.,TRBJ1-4,CASSMKGLINEKLFF
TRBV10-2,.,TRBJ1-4,CASKTKGTRNEKLFF
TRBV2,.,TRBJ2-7,CASSVTGGASYEQYF
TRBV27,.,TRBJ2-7,CASSSRLAAYEQYF
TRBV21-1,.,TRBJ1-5,CASSKAPKGGGNQPQHF
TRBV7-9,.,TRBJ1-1,CASSLAGQGFTEAFF
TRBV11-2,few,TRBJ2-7,CASSLWVAGGPYEQYF
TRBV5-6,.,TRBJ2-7,CASSTEGQQYF
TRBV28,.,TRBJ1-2,CASYTSPQGRGYTF
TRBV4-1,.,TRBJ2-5,CASSQERGRAWETQYF
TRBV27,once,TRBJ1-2,CASSSIGFGQGNFGYTF
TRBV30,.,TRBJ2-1,CAWSRSPSGTYNEQFF
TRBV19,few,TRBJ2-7,CASSIDSGGIYEQYF
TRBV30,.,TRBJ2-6,CAWTRGTGRPGANVLTF
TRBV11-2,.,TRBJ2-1,CASSTRTSGTYNEQFF
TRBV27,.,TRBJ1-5,CASSLIGGNQPQHF
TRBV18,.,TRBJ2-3,CASSPGTGATDTQYF
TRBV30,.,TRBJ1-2,CAWSAGTGDGYTF
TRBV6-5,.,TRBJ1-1,CASSYSTQVYTEAFF
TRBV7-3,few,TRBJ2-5,CASSQGGTGETQYF
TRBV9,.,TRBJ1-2,CASGSPGTSKF
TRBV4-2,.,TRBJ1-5,CASRTAHSNQPQHF
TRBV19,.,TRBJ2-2,CASTLTTLPGELFF
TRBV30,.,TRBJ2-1,CAWSISGREYNEQFF
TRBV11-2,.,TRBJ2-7,CASSLNTYEQYF
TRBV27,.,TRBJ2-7,CASRRQGGQYEQYF
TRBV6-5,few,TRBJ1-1,CASHRPGRTEAFF
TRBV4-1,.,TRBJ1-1,CASSIDRKNTEAFF
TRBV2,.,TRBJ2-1,CASSGHYEQFF
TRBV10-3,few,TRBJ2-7,CAISELIQTSGAAYEQYF
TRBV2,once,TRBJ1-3,CASRRQGPTSGNTIYF
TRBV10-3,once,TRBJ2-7,CAISDSPGEQYF
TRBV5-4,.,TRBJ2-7,CASSSRGAENEQYF
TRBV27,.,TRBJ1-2,CASNRTYGYTF
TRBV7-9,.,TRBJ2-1,CASSAESQYNEQFF
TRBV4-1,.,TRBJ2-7,CASSPGNYEQYF
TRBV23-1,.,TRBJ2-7,CASSPGTSGTNLENTRGYEQYF